Below are 27 T cell receptor beta chains sequenced from a single sample in a study of CD8+CD57+ T cells in acquired aplastic anemia. Genomic DNA was employed as the template in profiling TCR beta VDJ and CDR3. TCRdb analysed the reads with MiXCR anew, one entry per CDR3 protein. Of around 170,000 distinct CDR3 sequences listed, roughly 63% were seen once; the top ten hold 45%. What was sequenced was sorted CD4+, CD8+, or CD8+CD57+ T cells (not recorded which) from PBMCs. These receptors came from a human donor in good health.

This clonotype was observed at least ten times. The genes are TRBV25-1 and TRBJ2-1; 10 bases fit TRBD1. V lost 8 bases, J lost 2 bases, and 9 bases stayed unmatched. The CDR3 runs 16 residues. Per germline, CDR1 MGHDK and CDR2 SYGVNS. This chain's CDR3 is CASLPRGTGAYNEQFF. DNA for the CDR3: TGTGCCAGCCTTCCCCGGGGGACAGGGGCCTACAATGAGCAGTTCTTC.

This chain uses TRBV10-2 with TRBJ2-1; TRBD2 agrees at 7 bases. The V and J ends lost 8 bases and 5 bases, in that order; junction bases with no gene match: 12. Germline CDR1 reads WSHSY; CDR2 reads SAAADI. The CDR3 length is 15 residues. DNA for the CDR3: TGCGCCAGCCACCCCGGGACGGCGGGAGACAATGAGCAGTTCTTC. Translation gives CASHPGTAGDNEQFF.

This clonotype appeared a few times. The rearrangement joins TRBV20-1 to TRBJ1-1; D is uncertain. Germline CDR1 reads DFQATT; CDR2 reads SNEGSKA (reference sequence). With 7 bases removed from V and 0 bases from J, the gap between germline ends came to 9 bases. The CDR3 is 12 amino acids. The CDR3 region is CSGSGMNTEAFF. The CDR3 nucleotides are TGCAGTGGAAGCGGGATGAACACTGAAGCTTTCTTT.

The rearrangement uses TRBV19 and TRBJ2-5; D is uncertain. The CDR3 has 13 residues. Per the germline V gene, CDR1 is LNHDA and CDR2 is SQIVND (reference sequence). Trimming pared 4 bases from V and 3 bases from J, leaving 9 bases between. The CDR3 here is CASSTDVEETQYF. CDR3 DNA sequence: TGTGCCAGTAGTACGGACGTAGAAGAGACCCAGTACTTC.

About this clonotype: Because the CDR3 is missing its conserved closing phenylalanine or tryptophan, this is likely a read error. The chain has TRBV7-8 and TRBJ2-7; 8 positions agree with TRBD2. Germline V gives CDR1 SGHVS, CDR2 FQNEAQ. This CDR3 is built from 14 residues. CDR3: CASSLPAGAYEQYS. CDR3 DNA sequence: TGTGCCAGCAGCTTACCAGCGGGGGCCTACGAACAGTACTCC.

This rearrangement joins TRBV24-1 to TRBJ2-1, with TRBD1 matching 10 bases. CDR1 and CDR2 from the germline V gene are KGHDR and SFDVKD. The CDR3 runs 15 residues. The V gene end was trimmed by 5 bases and the J gene end by 8 bases; junction bases not matched to a gene: 8. Here the CDR3 DNA reads TGTGCCACCAGTGCCGGGACAGGGGTGGTCCATGAGCAGTTCTTC. Its translation is CATSAGTGVVHEQFF.

The chain combines TRBV7-2 with TRBJ2-7; D is unclear. The CDR3 has 12 residues. Germline CDR1 reads SGHTA; CDR2 reads FQGNSA. Trimming left V 6 bases short and J 7 bases short, with 13 bases between. CDR3: CASRPPPKEQYF. CDR3 DNA sequence: TGTGCCAGCAGACCCCCCCCTAAGGAGCAGTACTTC.

This clonotype has more than one count but fewer than ten. The rearrangement links TRBV9 to TRBJ2-3; D is ambiguous. Between the trimmed V and J ends, which lost 0 bases and 7 bases, there was a span of 6 bases. Germline V gives CDR1 SGDLS, CDR2 YYNGEE. The CDR3 covers 12 residues. DNA of the CDR3: TGTGCCAGCAGCGTAGACGGTTATACGCAGTATTTT. Its translation is CASSVDGYTQYF.

The chain couples TRBV20-1 to TRBJ1-6; unclear D gene. Trimming removed 0 bases at V and 8 bases at J, with 14 bases between. Per the germline V gene, CDR1 is DFQATT and CDR2 is SNEGSKA (reference sequence). This CDR3 spans 15 amino acids. The CDR3 coding sequence is TGCAGTGCTAGAGATGCCCCTCTAAGGGATTCACCCCTCCACTTT. Its protein product is CSARDAPLRDSPLHF.

Ten or more counts support this clonotype. The V call is TRBV27, the J call TRBJ2-7, with 8 nucleotides matching TRBD1. Germline V lookup: CDR1 MNHEY, CDR2 SMNVEV (reference sequence). This CDR3 contains 14 residues. V lost 5 bases, J lost 2 bases, and 5 bases stayed unmatched. In DNA, the CDR3 is TGTGCCAGCAGTACCGGACAGGGCGCCTACGAGCAGTACTTC. This encodes CASSTGQGAYEQYF.

This clonotype was picked up a small number of times. An end of the junction does not agree with germline; a read error may underlie this. The chain joins TRBV4-1 to TRBJ2-3, with D hard to call. This CDR3 spans 16 amino acids. CDR1 and CDR2 (germline): MGHRA, YSYEKL. The CDR3 nucleotides read TGCGCCAGCAGCCTGGCTGGGCTAGAGAGTGCAGATACGCGGTATTTT. This sequence encodes CASSLAGLESADTRYF.

The J gene is TRBJ1-6, the V gene TRBV20-1; TRBD1 might be the D (5 bases). The CDR3 covers 16 residues. V was clipped by 7 bases and J by 0 bases, with 16 bases between them. Per the germline V gene, CDR1 is DFQATT and CDR2 is SNEGSKA (reference sequence). In DNA form, the CDR3 reads TGCAGTGGTAGGGGTGGGGGGAGCTCCTATAATTCACCCCTCCACTTT. It is translated as CSGRGGGSSYNSPLHF.

The V call is TRBV19, the J call TRBJ2-2, with D tentatively TRBD1 (6 bases). The CDR3 covers 15 residues. V was cut by 1 base and J by 1 base, with 7 bases left in between. Germline V gene sequence: CDR1 LNHDA, CDR2 SQIVND (reference sequence). Here the CDR3 reads CASSIGQVNTGELFF. The DNA of the CDR3 is TGTGCCAGTAGTATAGGACAGGTGAACACCGGGGAGCTGTTTTTT.

In its sample, this clonotype was seen once. The chain links TRBV15 to TRBJ2-5; D might be TRBD2 (6 bases). The CDR3 is made up of 15 amino acids. V lost 3 bases to trimming and J lost 4 bases, with 15 bases between them. Germline CDR1 LNHNV, CDR2 YYDKDF (reference sequence). DNA for the CDR3: TGTGCCACCAGCAGGGGGGGACGGGATCTAGAGACCCAGTACTTC. It encodes CATSRGGRDLETQYF. Complete variable domain (other parts from reference TRBV15 and TRBJ2-5): DAMVIQNPRYQVTQFGKPVTLSCSQTLNHNVMYWYQQKSSQAPKLLFHYYDKDFNNEADTPDNFQSRRPNTSFCFLDIRSPGLGDTAMYLCATSRGGRDLETQYFGPGTRLLVL.

The chain couples TRBV5-1 to TRBJ2-1, with 9 positions matching TRBD1. The J call may not be correct, given that the DNA end is closer to TRBJ2-7. Germline loops: CDR1 SGHRS, CDR2 YFSETQ. The CDR3 is 15 amino acids. This CDR3 reads CASSMGQGRSFEQYF. For the CDR3, the DNA is TGCGCCAGCAGCATGGGACAGGGTCGGTCGTTTGAGCAGTACTTC.

This clonotype was seen a single time. V is TRBV24-1 and J is TRBJ2-7, with D tentatively TRBD2 (5 bases). This CDR3 has 13 amino acids. Germline V lookup: CDR1 KGHDR, CDR2 SFDVKD. V lost 9 bases and J 2 bases, leaving 13 bases between the germline ends. The CDR3 DNA sequence: TGTGCCACCTCACGGACGGGGACCTACGAGCAGTACTTC. Translation: CATSRTGTYEQYF.

This clonotype was recorded many times. The chain is built from TRBV9 and TRBJ1-1; TRBD1 might be the D (6 bases). Trimming pared 1 base from V and 4 bases from J, leaving 11 bases between. CDR3 length: 14 amino acids. Germline CDR1 and CDR2: SGDLS and YYNGEE. CDR3 DNA sequence: TGTGCCAGCAGCGTATCGGGGGGGGCCACTGAAGCTTTCTTT. It codes for CASSVSGGATEAFF.

This clonotype was detected a few times. This chain uses TRBV29-1 with TRBJ2-5; TRBD2 agrees at 12 bases. The V segment lost 7 bases and the J segment 3 bases; nucleotides outside the gene matches: 9. The V gene's germline CDR1 is SQVTM and CDR2 ANQGSEA. This CDR3 spans 15 amino acids. The CDR3 DNA sequence: TGCAGCGCTGTTTCTAGCGGGGGGGGGGAAGAGACCCAGTACTTC. It is translated as CSAVSSGGGEETQYF.

The V gene is TRBV7-2, the J gene TRBJ2-5; TRBD1 matches at 7 bases. The CDR3 covers 14 residues. Germline loops: CDR1 SGHTA, CDR2 FQGNSA. J lost 4 bases, V lost 3 bases, and 5 bases had no gene match. In DNA form, the CDR3 reads TGTGCCAGCAGCTTCACAGGGGCGAGAGAGACCCAGTACTTC. This encodes CASSFTGARETQYF.

This clonotype was detected many times. This rearrangement joins TRBV20-1 to TRBJ1-5; TRBD1 matches 9 bases. The germline V gene encodes CDR1 DFQATT and CDR2 SNEGSKA (reference sequence). The V segment lost 2 bases and the J segment 6 bases; nucleotides outside the gene matches: 5. There are 14 residues in the CDR3. The CDR3 sequence: CSARNRGQTQPQHF. CDR3 DNA sequence: TGCAGTGCTAGAAACAGGGGGCAGACTCAGCCCCAGCATTTT.

This clonotype was detected ten times or more. The chain carries TRBV29-1 and TRBJ1-1; 7 nucleotides agree with TRBD1. With 4 bases clipped from V and 8 bases from J, the junction kept 4 bases outside the gene matches. CDR1 and CDR2 (germline): SQVTM, ANQGSEA. The length of the CDR3 is 11 residues. The DNA for the CDR3 is TGCAGCGTTGCAGGGGGATCCGAAGCTTTCTTT. It is translated as CSVAGGSEAFF.

As concerns this clonotype: A read error is likely, as this CDR3 ends without the conserved phenylalanine or tryptophan. No DNA is shown, since the ends of the CDR3 on it are uncertain; the CDR3 is the one TCRdb lists. V is TRBV29-1 and J is TRBJ1-3; the D call TRBD1 from the table was never checked on the DNA. Germline V lookup: CDR1 SQVTM, CDR2 ANQGSEA. The CDR3 adds up to 14 amino acids, both ends counted. The CDR3 sequence is CSVEGDRERNTVYL.

This clonotype was seen more than once but under ten times. The chain recombines TRBV19 with TRBJ1-1; TRBD1 matches 9 bases. Germline values: CDR1 LNHDA, CDR2 SQIVND (reference sequence). The ends lost 3 bases at V and 3 bases at J; junction bases unmatched: 2. This CDR3 is built from 14 residues. The CDR3 bases are TGTGCCAGTAGTATGGACAGGGGAGACACTGAAGCTTTCTTT. Translation gives CASSMDRGDTEAFF.

The chain is built from TRBV7-9 and TRBJ2-3; D uncertain. V shed 3 bases and J shed 11 bases, with 12 bases lying between them. Germline lookup yields CDR1 SEHNR and CDR2 FQNEAQ (reference sequence). The CDR3 is made up of 12 amino acids. CDR3 in amino acids: CASSFHYNEQYF. The CDR3, as DNA: TGTGCCAGCAGCTTCCATTACAATGAGCAGTATTTT. Variable domain in full (rest from reference TRBV7-9 and TRBJ2-3): DTGVSQNPRHKITKRGQNVTFRCDPISEHNRLYWYRQTLGQGPEFLTYFQNEAQLEKSRLLSDRFSAERPKGSFSTLEIQRTEQGDSAMYLCASSFHYNEQYFGPGTRLTVL.

V usage is TRBV10-3 and J usage is TRBJ2-7; D unclear. V was pared by 3 bases and J by 5 bases, with 8 bases between. Germline V gene sequence: CDR1 ENHRY, CDR2 SYGVKD. The CDR3 runs 12 residues. For the CDR3, the DNA is TGTGCCATCAGTGATTTAACCCACGAGCAGTACTTC. Amino acid sequence: CAISDLTHEQYF.

The chain employs TRBV10-3 and TRBJ1-1; the D gene is possibly TRBD1 (5 bases). Germline V CDR1 and CDR2: ENHRY, SYGVKD. The CDR3 is 17 amino acids. V was cut by 3 bases and J by 0 bases, with 17 bases left in between. CDR3 in DNA: TGTGCCATCAGTGATAACCCGGGGCTACCGATGAACACTGAAGCTTTCTTT. It is translated as CAISDNPGLPMNTEAFF.

This clonotype was found once. J is TRBJ1-1 and V is TRBV14; D may be TRBD1 (5 bases). CDR3 length equals 14 residues. Deletions cut 6 bases from V and 1 base from J, with 12 bases between. Germline loops: CDR1 SGHDN, CDR2 FVKESK. Here the CDR3 reads CASRPDMGNTEAFF. In nucleotides, the CDR3 is TGTGCCAGCAGGCCGGACATGGGGAACACTGAAGCTTTCTTT.